This TCR beta chain derives from a study of T-cell reconstitution after alpha-beta-depleted transplantation in children. Study-wide points: Some patients' high day-60 TCRbeta diversity was attributed to recipient cells surviving conditioning. It was reported that alpha-beta T cells came from several hundred expanded graft clones (about two months after transplant). Newly produced T cells mostly provided counts and TCRbeta diversity after one year, as hyperexpanded clones declined.

This clonotype was recorded many times. Its specificity is unknown. The TCRbeta library incorporated unique molecular identifiers. In TCRdb, the PCR reads were re-called with MiXCR into one record per CDR3 protein. The sample shows fewer than 750,000 distinct CDR3 sequences, around 27% of them seen only once. V lost 4 bases, J lost 2 bases, and 3 bases lay in between. CDR3 length: 12 residues. Germline CDR1 reads SGHRS; CDR2 reads YFSETQ. The rearrangement joins TRBV5-1 to TRBJ2-2; D gene uncertain. This TCR was recovered from a boy under two years old with Wiskott-Aldrich syndrome, due to receive a stem cell transplant. Source: PBMCs, taken before TCRalphabeta/CD19-depleted stem cell transplant. CDR3 DNA: TGCGCCAGCAGCCATAACACCGGGGAGCTGTTTTTT. Protein sequence: CASSHNTGELFF. Variable domain in full (rest from reference TRBV5-1 and TRBJ2-2): KAGVTQTPRYLIKTRGQQVTLSCSPISGHRSVSWYQQTPGQGLQFLFEYFSETQRNKGNFPGRFSGRQFSNSRSEMNVSTLELGDSALYLCASSHNTGELFFGEGSRLTVL.